These 28 T cell receptor beta chains share one sample of origin, sequenced in a study of OX40 agonist ivuxolimab in advanced cancers. Here immunoSEQ multiplex PCR was the method, and the copy in TCRdb shows in-frame clones only, minus some. The sample holds some 60,000 clones, 84% seen once. Sequencing was performed on CD4+ or CD8+ T cells sorted from blood, taken in a trial of the OX40 agonist ivuxolimab. Every receptor here comes from an adult with an advanced solid tumor such as melanoma, head and neck, liver or kidney cancer.

In this sample, this clone turned up once. The rearrangement uses TRBV19 and TRBJ2-1, with 10 bases matching TRBD2. Losses at the gene ends were 4 bases for V and 4 bases for J; bases not matched to a gene: 7. This CDR3 has 16 amino acids. Looked up from germline, CDR1 is LNHDA and CDR2 is SQIVND (reference sequence). CDR3 protein: CASSTPGTSVYNEQFF. CDR3 in DNA: TGTGCCAGTAGTACCCCGGGGACTAGCGTGTACAATGAGCAGTTCTTC.

V and J are TRBV30 and TRBJ1-6; D is ambiguous. Deletions cut 2 bases from V and 8 bases from J, with 10 bases between. This CDR3 is built from 13 residues. Germline V gene lookup returns CDR1 GTSNPN and CDR2 SVGIG (reference sequence). CDR3 in amino acids: CAWSPQRDSPLHF. In DNA, the CDR3 is TGTGCCTGGAGTCCTCAGCGGGATTCACCCCTCCACTTT.

This sequence joins TRBV6-1 and TRBJ1-1; possibly TRBD1 for D (5 bases). The length of the CDR3 is 13 residues. The V gene lost 4 bases and the J gene lost 3 bases, with 9 bases spanning the gap. CDR1 is MNHNS and CDR2 is SASEGT in the germline V gene. The CDR3 coding sequence is TGTGCCAGCAGTGTAGACAGAGACACTGAAGCTTTCTTT. As protein: CASSVDRDTEAFF.

The V call is TRBV7-2, the J call TRBJ1-2; D may be TRBD1 (6 bases). V was clipped by 4 bases and J by 4 bases, with 19 bases between them. CDR3 length: 16 residues. Germline assignment: CDR1 SGHTA and CDR2 FQGNSA. The CDR3 spells CASSSQSGATGYGYTF. The CDR3 coding sequence is TGTGCCAGCAGCTCTCAATCAGGGGCAACGGGCTATGGCTACACCTTC.

This sequence joins TRBV10-1 and TRBJ2-5; D ambiguous. This CDR3 has 13 residues. The germline V gene encodes CDR1 WNHNN and CDR2 SYGVQD (reference sequence). The V end was cut by 5 bases, the J end by 0 bases, with 7 bases between. The CDR3 is CASSRTDQETQYF. The CDR3 DNA follows: TGCGCCAGCAGTAGGACGGACCAAGAGACCCAGTACTTC.

This chain uses TRBV7-2 with TRBJ2-5; D perhaps matches TRBD2 (5 bases). The V and J ends lost 0 bases and 4 bases respectively, with 15 bases between them. The length of the CDR3 is 16 residues. The germline gives CDR1 SGHTA, CDR2 FQGNSA. The CDR3 DNA reads as TGTGCCAGCAGCTTAGCGGCGGCCCGGGGTAGAGAGACCCAGTACTTC. It translates to CASSLAAARGRETQYF. Full variable domain (missing parts from reference TRBV7-2 and TRBJ2-5): GAGVSQSPSNKVTEKGKDVELRCDPISGHTALYWYRQSLGQGLEFLIYFQGNSAPDKSGLPSDRFSAERTGGSVSTLTIQRTQQEDSAVYLCASSLAAARGRETQYFGPGTRLLVL.

This clone appeared a single time. The chain carries TRBV28 and TRBJ1-1; 9 nucleotides line up with TRBD1. This CDR3 has 16 amino acids. Germline V gene sequence: CDR1 MDHEN, CDR2 SYDVKM. The junction had 10 bases not matched to a gene; V was cut back by 5 bases and J by 3 bases. CDR3 sequence (DNA): TGTGCCAGCAGTCTCGCCCCAAGGACAGGGGACACTGAAGCTTTCTTT. It is translated as CASSLAPRTGDTEAFF.

The V and J genes are TRBV29-1 and TRBJ2-7; 9 bases match TRBD1. The germline V gene encodes CDR1 SQVTM and CDR2 ANQGSEA. This CDR3 spans 14 amino acids. J gave up 0 bases and V 6 bases, and 6 bases lay outside the gene matches. Here the CDR3 DNA reads TGCAGCGTCAAACTGACAGGGGGCTCCTACGAGCAGTACTTC. Translated: CSVKLTGGSYEQYF.

V and J are TRBV7-6 and TRBJ1-6; D is possibly TRBD1 (6 bases). V lost 4 bases, J lost 3 bases, and 7 bases lay in between. Germline V gene lookup returns CDR1 SGHVS and CDR2 FNYEAQ. The CDR3 has 14 amino acids. CDR3 protein: CASSSQGYNSPLHF. The CDR3 region has the DNA TGTGCCAGCAGCTCACAGGGCTATAATTCACCCCTCCACTTT.

This sequence joins TRBV6-5 and TRBJ1-1, with 10 bases that match TRBD1. Germline trimming cut 5 bases from V and 0 bases from J; bases unmatched to any gene: 3. Looked up from germline, CDR1 is MNHEY and CDR2 is SVGAGI. The CDR3 has 15 residues. As DNA, the CDR3 is TGTGCCAGCAGTACGACAGGGGGCGTGAACACTGAAGCTTTCTTT. This gives the protein CASSTTGGVNTEAFF.

V is TRBV4-3 and J is TRBJ1-2; D remains unclear. V gave up 3 bases and J gave up 8 bases, with 7 bases separating them. Germline V gene sequence: CDR1 LGHNA, CDR2 YSLEER. The CDR3 totals 11 residues. The CDR3: CASSQLGGYTF. The CDR3 DNA sequence: TGCGCCAGCAGCCAGCTGGGAGGCTACACCTTC.

The chain couples TRBV4-1 to TRBJ1-2, with a tentative D call TRBD1 (5 bases). CDR3 length: 15 residues. Trimming cost V 1 base and J 4 bases, with 13 bases left between them. CDR1 and CDR2 (germline): MGHRA, YSYEKL. The CDR3 region has the DNA TGCGCCAGCAGCCAAGGTGGGGGACCTGTCTATGGCTACACCTTC. Its protein is CASSQGGGPVYGYTF.

The chain has TRBV19 and TRBJ1-2; no definite D call. The CDR3 loop spans 14 amino acids. CDR1 is LNHDA and CDR2 is SQIVND in the germline V gene (reference sequence). V was trimmed by 4 bases and J by 2 bases, leaving 11 bases between them. The CDR3 here is CASSNPFLNYGYTF. The CDR3 DNA follows: TGTGCCAGTAGTAACCCTTTTTTAAACTATGGCTACACCTTC.

In the case of this clone: The junction departs from germline at one end; a sequencing error may be responsible. V gene TRBV19 combines with J gene TRBJ1-5, with unresolved D. This CDR3 comprises 14 residues. Germline assignment: CDR1 LNHDA and CDR2 SQIVND (reference sequence). The chain's CDR3 is CASNIRTVNQPQHF. CDR3 bases: TGTGCCAGTAATATAAGAACGGTGAATCAGCCCCAGCATTTT.

This chain links TRBV15 with TRBJ1-6, with 8 bases lining up with TRBD1. The V segment lost 5 bases and the J segment 8 bases; nucleotides outside the gene matches: 5. Germline-derived CDR1 and CDR2 are LNHNV and YYDKDF (reference sequence). CDR3 length equals 14 residues. The DNA for the CDR3 is TGTGCCACCAGCCCCGACAGGGGCTATTCACCCCTCCACTTT. This translates into CATSPDRGYSPLHF.

Concerning this clone itself: The junction and the germline gene differ at one end; a read error may be behind it. The V and J genes are TRBV10-3 and TRBJ1-2; a possible D gene is TRBD1 (5 bases). The CDR3 totals 14 residues. Germline CDR1 is ENHRY and CDR2 is SYGVKD. CDR3 bases: TGTGCCATCAGTGAGCCCGGACATAACTACGGCTACACCTTC. This gives the protein CAISEPGHNYGYTF.

This clone turned up a few times. The V and J genes are TRBV5-4 and TRBJ1-1; D may be TRBD1 (6 bases). The V gene's germline CDR1 is SGHNT and CDR2 YYREEE (reference sequence). This CDR3 is built from 13 residues. V lost 3 bases, J lost 7 bases, and 13 bases lay in between. The CDR3 DNA reads TGTGCCAGCAGCTCACCAACAGGGCTTGAAGCTTTCTTT. It yields the protein CASSSPTGLEAFF.

The chain uses TRBV18 and TRBJ2-7; tentative D call: TRBD2 (5 bases). CDR3 size: 13 residues. With 5 bases removed from V and 5 bases from J, the gap between germline ends came to 13 bases. Germline V CDR1 and CDR2: KGHSH, LQKENI. This CDR3 reads CASSGGVGDEQYF. CDR3 in DNA: TGTGCCAGCTCAGGTGGGGTGGGAGACGAGCAGTACTTC. The full variable domain, completed using reference TRBV18 and TRBJ2-7, is NAGVMQNPRHLVRRRGQEARLRCSPMKGHSHVYWYRQLPEEGLKFMVYLQKENIIDESGMPKERFSAEFPKEGPSILRIQQVVRGDSAAYFCASSGGVGDEQYFGPGTRLTVT.

J is TRBJ1-4 and V is TRBV5-1; D gene uncertain. Trimming pared 0 bases from V and 0 bases from J, leaving 12 bases between. This CDR3 has 17 amino acids. Germline-derived CDR1 and CDR2 are SGHRS and YFSETQ. The CDR3 loop is CASSLGGGPATNEKLFF. In nucleotides, the CDR3 is TGCGCCAGCAGCTTGGGAGGAGGCCCTGCAACTAATGAAAAACTGTTTTTT.

The chain employs TRBV19 and TRBJ2-7; the match to TRBD1 covers 7 bases. The CDR3 runs 15 residues. Germline V lookup: CDR1 LNHDA, CDR2 SQIVND (reference sequence). The V segment lost 6 bases and the J segment 0 bases; nucleotides outside the gene matches: 8. The CDR3 coding sequence is TGTGCCAGTAGCTCGACAGGGTTACTCTCCTACGAGCAGTACTTC. Amino acid sequence: CASSSTGLLSYEQYF.

The chain recombines TRBV28 with TRBJ1-5; unclear D gene. V lost 6 bases, J lost 6 bases, and 9 bases lay in between. CDR3 size: 12 residues. CDR1 is MDHEN and CDR2 is SYDVKM in the germline V gene. CDR3 region: CASSIPTQPQHF. CDR3 bases: TGTGCCAGCAGCATCCCGACTCAGCCCCAGCATTTT.

This clone was observed a few times. The rearrangement links TRBV15 to TRBJ1-5; D not resolved. This CDR3 spans 12 amino acids. Germline V gene sequence: CDR1 LNHNV, CDR2 YYDKDF (reference sequence). Trimming removed 11 bases from V and 3 bases from J, with 11 bases in between. This CDR3 is CASAWYNQPQHF. The CDR3 region has the DNA TGTGCCTCCGCGTGGTACAATCAGCCCCAGCATTTT.

The rearrangement links TRBV20-1 to TRBJ1-1; no clear D gene. The ends were cut back, 2 bases at V and 4 bases at J, with 5 bases in the middle. Looked up from germline, CDR1 is DFQATT and CDR2 is SNEGSKA (reference sequence). The CDR3 loop spans 11 amino acids. CDR3 sequence: CSARKSTEAFF. CDR3 DNA: TGCAGTGCTAGAAAGTCCACTGAAGCTTTCTTT.

This rearrangement joins TRBV2 to TRBJ1-1; 7 bases are a match to TRBD1. The V gene end was trimmed by 5 bases and the J gene end by 5 bases; junction bases not matched to a gene: 8. In germline, CDR1 is SNHLY, CDR2 FYNNEI. The CDR3 covers 14 residues. CDR3 residues: CASSPTTGSTEAFF. The CDR3 coding sequence is TGTGCCAGCAGTCCCACGACAGGGAGTACTGAAGCTTTCTTT.

The chain joins TRBV15 to TRBJ2-5; D remains ambiguous. This CDR3 spans 15 amino acids. Trimming left V 0 bases short and J 4 bases short, with 12 bases between. Germline-derived CDR1 and CDR2 are LNHNV and YYDKDF (reference sequence). The CDR3 DNA reads as TGTGCCACCAGCAGAGATGGGGTAGCAGGAGAGACCCAGTACTTC. This encodes CATSRDGVAGETQYF. Looking up the rest from reference TRBV15 and TRBJ2-5 gives the full variable domain: DAMVIQNPRYQVTQFGKPVTLSCSQTLNHNVMYWYQQKSSQAPKLLFHYYDKDFNNEADTPDNFQSRRPNTSFCFLDIRSPGLGDTAMYLCATSRDGVAGETQYFGPGTRLLVL.

The rearrangement uses TRBV27 and TRBJ2-2; 9 bases line up with TRBD1. J was trimmed by 7 bases and V by 1 base; bases with no gene match: 7. Germline CDR1 reads MNHEY; CDR2 reads SMNVEV (reference sequence). This CDR3 has 16 amino acids. The CDR3 DNA follows: TGTGCCAGCAGTTTATTCGGGGACAGGGCGGGCGGGGAGCTGTTTTTT. Amino acid sequence: CASSLFGDRAGGELFF.

The genes are TRBV13 and TRBJ2-7; D unclear. CDR1 PRHDT and CDR2 FYEKMQ come from the germline V gene (reference sequence). V lost 2 bases and J 5 bases, leaving 7 bases between the germline ends. CDR3 length: 12 residues. The CDR3: CASSLLGHEQYF. CDR3 sequence (DNA): TGTGCCAGCAGCTTACTAGGGCACGAGCAGTACTTC.

V is TRBV6-1 and J is TRBJ2-5; 7 bases map to TRBD2. The CDR3 is 14 residues long. The V gene's germline CDR1 is MNHNS and CDR2 SASEGT. V was clipped by 8 bases and J by 5 bases; unmatched bases: 11. Here the CDR3 DNA reads TGTGCCAGCCCCGGACGGGGAGGGCGGGAGACCCAGTACTTC. This codes for CASPGRGGRETQYF.